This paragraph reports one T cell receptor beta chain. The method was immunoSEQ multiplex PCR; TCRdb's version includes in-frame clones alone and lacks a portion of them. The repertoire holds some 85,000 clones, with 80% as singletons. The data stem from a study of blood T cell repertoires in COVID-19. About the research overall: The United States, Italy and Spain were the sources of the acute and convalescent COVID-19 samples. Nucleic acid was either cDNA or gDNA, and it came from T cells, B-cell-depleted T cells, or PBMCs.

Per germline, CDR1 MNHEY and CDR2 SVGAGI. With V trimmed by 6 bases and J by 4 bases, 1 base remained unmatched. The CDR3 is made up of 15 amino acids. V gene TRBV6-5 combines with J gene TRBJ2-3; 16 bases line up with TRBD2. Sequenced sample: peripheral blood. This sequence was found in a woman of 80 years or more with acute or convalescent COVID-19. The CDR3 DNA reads TGTGCCAGCAGGGGGACTAGCGGGAGGGCAGATACGCAGTATTTT. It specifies CASRGTSGRADTQYF.